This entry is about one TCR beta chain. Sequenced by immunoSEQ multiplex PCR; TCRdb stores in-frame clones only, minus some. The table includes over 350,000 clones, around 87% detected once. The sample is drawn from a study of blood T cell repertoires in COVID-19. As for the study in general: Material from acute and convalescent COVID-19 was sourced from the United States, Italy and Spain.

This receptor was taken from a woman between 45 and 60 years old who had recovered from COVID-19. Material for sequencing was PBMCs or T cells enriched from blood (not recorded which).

CDR3 coding DNA: TGTGCCATCCGCGGACAGGGAATCCCTGAAGCTTTCTTT. The encoded protein is CAIRGQGIPEAFF. The gene calls are TRBV10-3 and TRBJ1-1, with TRBD1 matching 8 bases. J was trimmed by 6 bases and V by 8 bases; bases with no gene match: 8. Germline CDR1 ENHRY, CDR2 SYGVKD. CDR3 length equals 13 residues.